These T cell receptor beta chains were read from a single sample in a study of T cells in narcolepsy. The assay was immunoSEQ multiplex PCR, and TCRdb's table has in-frame clones only and misses some. The profile shows under 40,000 clones, roughly 77% of them singletons. Sample: CD45RA- memory CD4+ T cells from PBMCs. The source is a human donor with narcolepsy. The CDR3 runs from the conserved cysteine through the conserved F or W. The D gene is left open where the match is weak. Expanded clones get a size class; other rows say once, few or many, or leave the size out.

abundance	v_gene	j_gene	d_gene	CDR3aa	CDR3nt
-	TRBV10-3	TRBJ2-1	TRBD2	CATTSGSYNEQFF	TGTGCCACCACTAGCGGTTCCTACAATGAGCAGTTCTTC
-	TRBV18	TRBJ2-3	-	CASSPGNAGDTQYF	TGTGCCAGCTCACCTGGGAATGCAGGAGATACGCAGTATTTT
-	TRBV2	TRBJ1-1	TRBD1	CASSERQGFNTEAFF	TGTGCCAGCAGCGAGAGACAGGGGTTCAACACTGAAGCTTTCTTT
-	TRBV5-1	TRBJ2-3	-	CASSLDSDTDTQYF	TGCGCCAGCAGCTTGGATAGCGACACAGATACGCAGTATTTT
-	TRBV7-9	TRBJ1-2	-	CASSGGVIGYGYTF	TGTGCCAGCAGCGGGGGGGTAATCGGCTATGGCTACACCTTC
-	TRBV11-2	TRBJ1-6	-	CASSYQTNSPLHF	TGTGCCAGCAGCTACCAGACGAATTCACCCCTCCACTTT
-	TRBV11-3	TRBJ2-7	-	CASSHSGGGNEQYF	TGTGCCAGCAGTCACTCGGGAGGGGGCAACGAGCAGTACTTC
-	TRBV28	TRBJ1-4	-	CASTTAQGAYEKLFF	TGTGCCAGCACAACGGCCCAAGGGGCATATGAAAAACTGTTTTTT
-	TRBV5-4	TRBJ2-5	-	CASSLGLGETQYF	TGTGCCAGCAGCTTGGGATTAGGAGAGACCCAGTACTTC
-	TRBV27	TRBJ1-5	-	CASSSGNWGHSNQPQHF	TGTGCCAGCAGTTCGGGGAACTGGGGTCACAGCAATCAGCCCCAGCATTTT
-	TRBV7-2	TRBJ1-2	-	CASSLDRADGYTF	TGTGCCAGCAGCTTAGACAGAGCCGACGGCTACACCTTC
-	TRBV19	TRBJ2-3	-	CASSISLGAQYF	TGTGCCAGTAGTATTAGTCTGGGAGCGCAGTATTTT
-	TRBV7-8	TRBJ1-1	-	CASSLDRNTEAFF	TGTGCCAGCAGCTTAGACAGGAACACTGAAGCTTTCTTT
once	TRBV5-3	TRBJ1-5	-	CASSLNSQQPQHF	TGTGCCAGCAGCTTGAACAGTCAACAGCCCCAGCATTTT
-	TRBV19	TRBJ2-3	TRBD2	CASSIQAGAHPQYF	TGTGCCAGTAGTATCCAGGCGGGAGCCCATCCGCAGTATTTT
-	TRBV15	TRBJ1-1	TRBD1	CATSEDRPIISMNTEAFF	TGTGCCACCAGCGAGGACAGGCCGATCATTTCTATGAACACTGAAGCTTTCTTT
-	TRBV30	TRBJ2-3	TRBD2	CAWRPGTSGTSQYF	TGTGCCTGGAGACCCGGGACTAGCGGGACATCGCAGTATTTT
-	TRBV9	TRBJ1-2	-	CASSVVEDHGYTF	TGTGCCAGCAGCGTAGTTGAAGACCATGGCTACACCTTC
-	TRBV6-1	TRBJ2-1	TRBD2	CASSASGRLAEQFF	TGTGCCAGCAGTGCTAGCGGGAGATTGGCTGAGCAGTTCTTC
few	TRBV5-1	TRBJ2-1	-	CASSRDTYNEQFF	TGCGCCAGCAGCCGGGACACCTACAATGAGCAGTTCTTC
medium-sized	TRBV29-1	TRBJ1-2	-	CSGSGADYGYTF	TGCAGTGGATCGGGCGCTGACTATGGCTACACCTTC
-	TRBV18	TRBJ2-3	TRBD2	CASSTGTSRTNLHTSTDTQYF	TGTGCCAGCTCAACCGGGACTAGCCGAACCAACCTACATACTAGCACAGATACGCAGTATTTT
few	TRBV28	TRBJ1-1	TRBD1	CASSGTVRMNTEAFF	TGTGCCAGCTCCGGGACAGTAAGAATGAACACTGAAGCTTTCTTT
few	TRBV29-1	TRBJ1-4	-	CSVSVANNEKLFF	TGCAGCGTTTCTGTCGCCAATAATGAAAAACTGTTTTTT
-	TRBV5-5	TRBJ2-3	TRBD2	CASSLRPSGSTDTQYF	TGTGCCAGCAGCTTGCGTCCTAGCGGGAGCACAGATACGCAGTATTTT
once	TRBV7-2	TRBJ2-1	TRBD1	CASSLDNRGREQFF	TGTGCCAGCAGCTTGGACAACAGGGGGCGAGAGCAGTTCTTC
-	TRBV7-7	TRBJ2-5	TRBD1	CASSLALGQGRETQYF	TGTGCTAGCAGCTTAGCGCTCGGACAGGGGAGGGAGACCCAGTACTTC
-	TRBV9	TRBJ2-1	-	CASSVGTLSYNEQFF	TGTGCCAGCAGCGTAGGGACACTCTCCTACAATGAGCAGTTCTTC
-	TRBV7-8	TRBJ1-1	-	CASSRAGTEAFF	TGTGCCAGCAGCAGGGCAGGGACTGAAGCTTTCTTT
-	TRBV7-3	TRBJ2-1	-	CASPQNEQFF	TGTGCCAGCCCCCAGAATGAGCAGTTCTTC
few	TRBV28	TRBJ2-2	-	CASSFSRELFF	TGTGCCAGCAGTTTCAGCCGGGAGCTGTTTTTT
-	TRBV5-1	TRBJ2-1	TRBD2	CASSPASGSSSYNEQFF	TGCGCCAGCAGCCCGGCTAGCGGGAGCAGCTCCTACAATGAGCAGTTCTTC
-	TRBV13	TRBJ1-3	TRBD1	CASSSRQGRYSGNTIYF	TGTGCCAGCAGCTCAAGACAGGGGCGTTATTCTGGAAACACCATATATTTT
-	TRBV5-6	TRBJ2-3	TRBD2	CASSSWTSGSRYTQYF	TGTGCCAGCAGTTCCTGGACTAGCGGGAGCAGGTATACGCAGTATTTT
-	TRBV7-2	TRBJ1-2	-	CASSSTVGYTF	TGTGCCAGCAGCTCGACAGTCGGCTACACCTTC
-	TRBV29-1	TRBJ2-1	TRBD2	CSVLVSGTDEQFF	TGCAGCGTTTTGGTTAGCGGGACTGATGAGCAGTTCTTC
-	TRBV12-5	TRBJ1-2	-	CASGLVRSGYTF	TGTGCTAGTGGTTTGGTAAGATCCGGCTACACCTTC
-	TRBV30	TRBJ1-3	-	CAWSAGAGNTIYF	TGTGCCTGGAGTGCAGGGGCAGGAAACACCATATATTTT
-	TRBV9	TRBJ2-3	TRBD2	CASSVTSGPDTQYF	TGTGCCAGCAGCGTGACTAGCGGGCCAGATACGCAGTATTTT
-	TRBV6-1	TRBJ1-1	-	CASSYHRSAAEAFF	TGTGCCAGCAGCTATCACAGGTCGGCGGCTGAAGCTTTCTTT
-	TRBV7-2	TRBJ2-7	-	CASSHDRSDHEQYF	TGTGCCAGCAGCCATGACAGGTCAGACCACGAGCAGTACTTC
-	TRBV29-1	TRBJ2-5	-	CSVGGGRGKETQYF	TGCAGCGTGGGGGGCGGGAGAGGGAAAGAGACCCAGTACTTC
-	TRBV19	TRBJ1-1	-	CASSRSLRGGTEAFF	TGTGCCAGTAGTAGGTCGCTCAGGGGAGGGACTGAAGCTTTCTTT
few	TRBV7-9	TRBJ2-3	TRBD2	CASSLVAGAADTQYF	TGTGCCAGCAGCCTCGTAGCGGGAGCGGCAGATACGCAGTATTTT
-	TRBV18	TRBJ2-7	TRBD2	CASSPRDYSYEQYF	TGTGCCAGCTCACCGAGGGACTACTCCTACGAGCAGTACTTC
once	TRBV9	TRBJ2-1	TRBD1	CASSASWQGAGEQFF	TGTGCCAGCAGCGCGTCCTGGCAGGGGGCAGGTGAGCAGTTCTTC
few	TRBV14	TRBJ1-6	-	CASSQGRLNSPLHF	TGTGCCAGCAGCCAGGGGCGGCTTAATTCACCCCTCCACTTT
once	TRBV6-5	TRBJ2-7	-	CASSVGAAAYEQYF	TGTGCCAGCAGTGTGGGGGCAGCCGCCTACGAGCAGTACTTC
few	TRBV10-3	TRBJ2-4	TRBD1	CAISEGQGNIQYF	TGTGCCATCAGTGAGGGACAGGGAAACATTCAGTACTTC
-	TRBV11-3	TRBJ2-1	TRBD2	CASSLGTSGSNEQFF	TGTGCCAGCAGCTTAGGGACTAGCGGGAGTAATGAGCAGTTCTTC
-	TRBV5-4	TRBJ2-7	-	CASSLAPDSSYEQYF	TGTGCCAGCAGCTTGGCTCCGGACAGCTCCTACGAGCAGTACTTC